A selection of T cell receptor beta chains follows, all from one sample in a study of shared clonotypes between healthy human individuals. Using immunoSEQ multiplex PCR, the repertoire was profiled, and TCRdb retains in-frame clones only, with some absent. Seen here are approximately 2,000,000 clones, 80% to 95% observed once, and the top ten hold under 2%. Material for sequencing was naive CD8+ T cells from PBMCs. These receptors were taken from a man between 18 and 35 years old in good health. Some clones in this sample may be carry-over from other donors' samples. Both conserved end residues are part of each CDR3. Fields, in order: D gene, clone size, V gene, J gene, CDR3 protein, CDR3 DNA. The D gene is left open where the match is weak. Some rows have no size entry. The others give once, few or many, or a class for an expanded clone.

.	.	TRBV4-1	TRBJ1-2	CASSPKVNYGYTF	TGCGCCAGCAGCCCCAAGGTGAACTATGGCTACACCTTC
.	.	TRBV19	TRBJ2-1	CASSIVGENNEQFF	TGTGCCAGTAGTATTGTGGGGGAGAACAATGAGCAGTTCTTC
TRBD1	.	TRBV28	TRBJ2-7	CASSSQGGTYEQYF	TGTGCCAGCAGCTCACAGGGGGGAACCTACGAGCAGTACTTC
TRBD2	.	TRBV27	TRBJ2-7	CASRPGGVAYEQYF	TGTGCCAGCAGACCCGGGGGGGTGGCCTACGAGCAGTACTTC
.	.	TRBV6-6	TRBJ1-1	CASSYGDRAFF	TGTGCCAGCAGTTACGGGGATAGGGCTTTCTTT
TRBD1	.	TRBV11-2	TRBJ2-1	CASSPRDRGWNEQFF	TGTGCCAGCAGCCCCCGGGACAGGGGATGGAATGAGCAGTTCTTC
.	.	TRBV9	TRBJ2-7	CASSPIGGTATHEQYF	TGTGCCAGCAGCCCCATTGGAGGGACGGCTACCCACGAGCAGTACTTC
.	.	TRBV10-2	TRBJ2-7	CASSESYEQYF	TGCGCCAGCAGTGAGTCGTACGAGCAGTACTTC
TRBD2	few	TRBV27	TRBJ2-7	CASSLGRAYEQYF	TGTGCCAGCAGTTTAGGGAGGGCCTACGAGCAGTACTTC
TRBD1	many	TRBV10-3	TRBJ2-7	CASTDRGISAEQYF	TGTGCCAGCACCGACAGGGGGATCTCTGCCGAGCAGTACTTC
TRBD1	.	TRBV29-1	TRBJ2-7	CSVGQGVSYEQYF	TGCAGCGTTGGGCAGGGGGTTTCCTACGAGCAGTACTTC
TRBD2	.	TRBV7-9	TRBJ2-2	CASFTGEGPDTGELFF	TGTGCCAGCTTTACGGGGGAGGGCCCGGACACCGGGGAGCTGTTTTTT
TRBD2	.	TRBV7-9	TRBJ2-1	CASSPSGRGAYNEQFF	TGTGCCAGCAGCCCTAGCGGGAGAGGGGCCTACAATGAGCAGTTCTTC
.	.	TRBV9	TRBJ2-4	CASSVGEQSKNIQYF	TGTGCCAGCAGCGTCGGGGAACAATCCAAAAACATTCAGTACTTC
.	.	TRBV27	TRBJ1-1	CASSLHDKNTEAFF	TGTGCCAGCAGTTTACATGACAAGAACACTGAAGCTTTCTTT
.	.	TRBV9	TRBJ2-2	CASSRKNTGELFF	TGTGCCAGCAGCCGGAAAAACACCGGGGAGCTGTTTTTT
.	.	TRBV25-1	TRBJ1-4	CASSEDGSVLLFF	TGTGCCAGCAGTGAAGATGGGAGTGTATTACTGTTTTTT
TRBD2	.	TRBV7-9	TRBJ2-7	CASSREAGPSYEQYF	TGTGCCAGCAGCCGGGAGGCCGGCCCCTCCTACGAGCAGTACTTC
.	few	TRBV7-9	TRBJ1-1	CASSLGTEAFF	TGTGCCAGCAGCTTGGGCACTGAAGCTTTCTTT
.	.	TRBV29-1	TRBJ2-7	CSVRGTRTYEQYF	TGCAGCGTGAGGGGGACCCGCACCTACGAGCAGTACTTC
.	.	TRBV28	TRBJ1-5	CASSFLSNQPQHF	TGTGCCAGCAGTTTCTTGAGCAATCAGCCCCAGCATTTT
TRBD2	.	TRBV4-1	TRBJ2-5	CASSLQTSGQTQYF	TGCGCCAGCAGCCTCCAAACTAGCGGACAGACCCAGTACTTC
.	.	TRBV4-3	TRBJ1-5	CASSQERGSWPQHF	TGCGCCAGCAGCCAAGAACGGGGGTCCTGGCCCCAGCATTTT
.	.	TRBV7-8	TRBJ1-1	CASSLLLLGTEAFF	TGTGCCAGCAGCTTACTTCTTCTGGGCACTGAAGCTTTCTTT
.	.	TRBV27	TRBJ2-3	CASSPRNSADTQYF	TGTGCCAGCAGTCCGAGAAACAGTGCAGATACGCAGTATTTT
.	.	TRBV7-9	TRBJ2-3	CASSLVIGDTQYF	TGTGCCAGCAGCTTAGTGATTGGAGATACGCAGTATTTT
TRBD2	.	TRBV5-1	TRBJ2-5	CASSPGRGFQETQYF	TGCGCCAGCAGCCCTGGGAGGGGCTTTCAAGAGACCCAGTACTTC
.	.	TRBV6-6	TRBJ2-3	CASSLTDTQYF	TGTGCCAGCAGTCTAACAGATACGCAGTATTTT
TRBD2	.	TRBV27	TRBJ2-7	CASSLAGGFSYEQYF	TGTGCCAGCAGTTTAGCGGGAGGGTTTTCCTACGAGCAGTACTTC
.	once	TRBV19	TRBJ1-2	CASRPRDNYGYTF	TGTGCCAGTAGGCCGCGGGATAATTATGGCTACACCTTC
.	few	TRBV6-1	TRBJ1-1	CASGRMGFTEAFF	TGTGCCAGCGGACGGATGGGGTTCACTGAAGCTTTCTTT
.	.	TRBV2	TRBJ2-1	CASSEGRYNEQFF	TGTGCCAGCAGTGAAGGCAGATACAATGAGCAGTTCTTC
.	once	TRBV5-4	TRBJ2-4	CASSSRGENIQYF	TGTGCCAGCAGCTCCAGGGGAGAAAACATTCAGTACTTC
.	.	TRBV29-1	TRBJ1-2	CSVHRERGYTF	TGCAGCGTTCACAGGGAACGTGGCTACACCTTC
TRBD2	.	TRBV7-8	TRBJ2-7	CASSFGRGGEQYF	TGTGCCAGCAGCTTTGGGAGGGGCGGCGAGCAGTACTTC
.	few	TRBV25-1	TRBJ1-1	CASSDVNTEAFF	TGTGCCAGCAGTGACGTGAACACTGAAGCTTTCTTT
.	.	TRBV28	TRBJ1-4	CASSWWGNGEKLFF	TGTGCCAGCAGTTGGTGGGGGAATGGTGAAAAACTGTTTTTT
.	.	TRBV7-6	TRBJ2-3	CASSLLGATDTQYF	TGTGCCAGCAGCTTATTGGGGGCCACAGATACGCAGTATTTT
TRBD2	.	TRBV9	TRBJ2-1	CASSVGLAGGASSYNEQFF	TGTGCCAGCAGCGTCGGACTAGCGGGAGGCGCGAGCTCCTACAATGAGCAGTTCTTC
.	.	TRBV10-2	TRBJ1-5	CASSESYPNQPQHF	TGCGCCAGCAGTGAGTCGTACCCAAATCAGCCCCAGCATTTT
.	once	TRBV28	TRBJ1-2	CASGKGREDYGYTF	TGTGCCAGCGGTAAGGGCAGGGAGGACTATGGCTACACCTTC
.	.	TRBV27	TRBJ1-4	CASSLGGTHEKLFF	TGTGCCAGCAGTTTGGGCGGGACTCATGAAAAACTGTTTTTT
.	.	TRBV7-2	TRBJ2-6	CASSLDLTVRANVLTF	TGTGCCAGCAGCTTAGACCTTACTGTAAGGGCCAACGTCCTGACTTTC